These T cell receptor beta chains were read from a single sample in a study of T cell responses to AZD1222 COVID-19 vaccine. Libraries were prepared by immunoSEQ multiplex PCR; TCRdb keeps only in-frame clonotypes and omits some of them. This table has under 150,000 clones, around 92% appearing once. Sequencing used peripheral blood, obtained 28 days after the second AZD1222 dose. Receptors originate from an adult who received the AZD1222 COVID-19 vaccine. Each CDR3 is given with its conserved first and last residue. The D gene is left open where the match is weak. Part of the rows lack a size; the others show once, few, many or a class for expanded clones.

>NA|NA|TRBJ2-5|TRBV5-4
CASSVQETQYF
TGTGCCAGCAGCGTCCAAGAGACCCAGTACTTC
>once|TRBD1|TRBJ1-4|TRBV19
CASSSSGGAESEKLFF
TGTGCCAGTAGTTCCTCAGGGGGCGCTGAGTCAGAAAAACTGTTTTTT
>NA|NA|TRBJ2-1|TRBV28
CASSSRMGSGSSSNEQFF
TGTGCCAGCAGTTCCCGAATGGGATCCGGGAGTTCGAGTAATGAGCAGTTCTTC
>NA|NA|TRBJ1-6|TRBV18
CASSPPGLKKVSPLHF
TGTGCCAGCTCACCACCGGGCCTCAAGAAAGTTTCACCCCTCCACTTT
>NA|NA|TRBJ2-1|TRBV12-3/TRBV12-4
CASSTYIDEQFF
TGTGCCAGCAGCACCTACATAGATGAGCAGTTCTTC
>once|NA|TRBJ1-5|TRBV29-1
CSVGEDGQPQHF
TGCAGCGTGGGGGAGGACGGCCAGCCCCAGCATTTT
>NA|TRBD1|TRBJ1-2|TRBV18
CASSPRGGQGDGYTF
TGTGCCAGCTCACCACGAGGGGGACAGGGGGATGGCTACACCTTC
>NA|NA|TRBJ1-5|TRBV5-6
CASSLAMGQPQHF
TGTGCCAGCAGCTTGGCGATGGGTCAGCCCCAGCATTTT
>NA|NA|TRBJ2-1|TRBV7-3
CASSSQPGLGGNEQFF
TGTGCCAGCAGCTCCCAGCCGGGTCTGGGTGGGAATGAGCAGTTCTTC
>NA|NA|TRBJ1-3|TRBV29-1
CSGHDGSGNTIYF
TGCAGCGGACACGACGGCTCTGGAAACACCATATATTTT
>NA|NA|TRBJ1-2|TRBV10-3
CACSGLFYGYTF
TGTGCCTGTTCAGGACTTTTCTATGGCTACACCTTC
>once|NA|TRBJ2-1|TRBV6-1
CASSEQTGGLYNEQFF
TGTGCCAGCAGTGAACAAACGGGGGGCTTATACAATGAGCAGTTCTTC
>NA|TRBD2|TRBJ2-5|TRBV5-6
CASSYAAGWTQYF
TGTGCCAGCAGCTACGCAGCGGGGTGGACCCAGTACTTC
>NA|NA|TRBJ1-4|TRBV6-1
CASSASLGFEKLFF
TGTGCCAGCAGTGCCTCGTTAGGGTTCGAAAAACTGTTTTTT
>once|NA|TRBJ2-1|TRBV5-1
CASSLARVTEQFF
TGCGCCAGCAGCTTGGCGCGGGTAACGGAGCAGTTCTTC
>NA|TRBD1|TRBJ2-5|TRBV18
CASSLRDREETQYF
TGTGCCAGCTCACTCAGGGACAGGGAAGAGACCCAGTACTTC
>NA|TRBD2|TRBJ2-2|TRBV2
CASSESGGNTGELFF
TGTGCCAGCAGTGAGAGCGGGGGGAACACCGGGGAGCTGTTTTTT
>NA|TRBD1|TRBJ1-1|TRBV4-1
CASSQDQGTANTEAFF
TGCGCCAGCAGCCAAGATCAAGGGACAGCGAACACTGAAGCTTTCTTT
>once|NA|TRBJ2-1|TRBV5-4
CASSRAEPSEQFF
TGTGCCAGCAGCCGAGCCGAGCCTAGCGAGCAGTTCTTC
>once|TRBD1|TRBJ1-2|TRBV12-3/TRBV12-4
CASTNRGSVGYTF
TGTGCCAGCACGAACAGGGGATCTGTCGGCTACACCTTC
>NA|NA|TRBJ1-3|TRBV5-4
CASSLGSGAGNTIYF
TGTGCCAGCAGCTTGGGTTCGGGGGCTGGAAACACCATATATTTT
>NA|NA|TRBJ2-3|TRBV7-2
CASSYSQATDTQYF
TGTGCCAGCAGCTACAGCCAGGCCACAGATACGCAGTATTTT
>NA|NA|TRBJ1-2|TRBV30
CAWHWGGGYTF
TGTGCCTGGCATTGGGGGGGAGGCTACACCTTC
>NA|TRBD1|TRBJ1-3|TRBV2
CASSYGTVRGNTIYF
TGTGCCAGCAGCTACGGGACAGTAAGAGGAAACACCATATATTTT
>NA|NA|TRBJ2-3|TRBV7-9
CASTPLRALDTQYF
TGTGCCAGCACCCCGTTGAGGGCTCTAGATACGCAGTATTTT
>NA|NA|TRBJ2-3|TRBV5-1
CASSLVAGFSSTDTQYF
TGCGCCAGCAGCTTGGTTGCAGGGTTCTCGAGCACAGATACGCAGTATTTT
>NA|TRBD1|TRBJ1-4|TRBV5-1
CASRGQGGEKLFF
TGCGCCAGCAGGGGACAGGGGGGCGAAAAACTGTTTTTT
>NA|TRBD2|TRBJ2-1|TRBV7-7
CASSGTSGREKFF
TGTGCTAGCAGCGGGACTAGCGGGAGGGAAAAGTTCTTC
>NA|NA|TRBJ2-6|TRBV19
CASSIASANVLTF
TGTGCCAGTAGTATCGCTTCTGCCAACGTCCTGACTTTC
>once|TRBD1|TRBJ1-3|TRBV6-5
CASRSQGSGNTIYF
TGTGCCAGCAGGTCACAGGGGAGTGGAAACACCATATATTTT
>once|NA|TRBJ1-5|TRBV19
CASTDGRFYSNQPQHF
TGTGCCAGTACCGACGGACGGTTCTATAGCAATCAGCCCCAGCATTTT
>NA|TRBD1|TRBJ1-1|TRBV4-1
CASSPDPGQGAKGEAFF
TGCGCCAGCAGCCCCGACCCGGGACAGGGGGCGAAGGGTGAAGCTTTCTTT
>NA|NA|TRBJ1-1|TRBV9
CASSPRRGGTEAFF
TGTGCCAGCAGCCCGAGAAGGGGGGGCACTGAAGCTTTCTTT
>NA|TRBD1|TRBJ2-7|TRBV12-3/TRBV12-4
CASTRTGNYEQYF
TGTGCCAGCACCCGGACAGGGAACTACGAGCAGTACTTC
>NA|NA|TRBJ2-7|TRBV5-4
CASSLKGSSSEQYF
TGTGCCAGCAGCTTAAAAGGTTCAAGCTCCGAGCAGTACTTC
>NA|NA|TRBJ2-1|TRBV7-3
CASSPGGYNNEQFF
TGTGCCAGCAGCCCAGGAGGTTACAACAATGAGCAGTTCTTC
>NA|TRBD2|TRBJ2-3|TRBV9
CASSVEAGGHSTDTQYF
TGTGCCAGCAGCGTAGAAGCGGGGGGCCATAGCACAGATACGCAGTATTTT
>NA|TRBD2|TRBJ2-1|TRBV18
CASSPQASGGHNEQFF
TGTGCCAGCTCACCACAGGCTAGCGGGGGTCACAATGAGCAGTTCTTC
>NA|NA|TRBJ2-3|TRBV5-1
CASSLVPADTQYF
TGCGCCAGCAGCTTGGTGCCCGCAGATACGCAGTATTTT
>once|TRBD1|TRBJ2-7|TRBV7-9
CASSLIRDREGNEQYF
TGTGCCAGCAGCTTAATCAGGGACAGGGAAGGGAACGAGCAGTACTTC
>once|NA|TRBJ1-6|TRBV11-2
CASRGVGGRYSPLHF
TGTGCCAGCAGGGGTGTGGGGGGCCGATATTCACCCCTCCACTTT
>once|NA|TRBJ2-7|TRBV11-2
CASSLGTPNEQYF
TGTGCCAGCAGCTTAGGGACACCGAACGAGCAGTACTTC
>NA|NA|TRBJ1-2|TRBV7-2
CASSTTILGAWDYGYTF
TGTGCCAGCAGCACTACCATCTTGGGGGCTTGGGACTATGGCTACACCTTC
>NA|TRBD1|TRBJ1-1|TRBV6-6
CASSTRDRNTEAFF
TGTGCCAGCAGTACCCGGGACAGGAACACTGAAGCTTTCTTT
>NA|NA|TRBJ1-1|TRBV7-9
CASSPGSGQNTEAFF
TGTGCCAGCAGCCCGGGCTCGGGGCAGAACACTGAAGCTTTCTTT
>NA|NA|TRBJ2-1|TRBV6-2/TRBV6-3
CASSLDRSSYNEQFF
TGTGCCAGCAGTTTGGACCGAAGCTCCTACAATGAGCAGTTCTTC
>once|NA|TRBJ1-6|TRBV7-9
CASGWNSPLHF
TGTGCCAGCGGGTGGAATTCACCCCTCCACTTT
>NA|TRBD1|TRBJ2-1|TRBV9
CASSVNVQGAEQFF
TGTGCCAGCAGCGTTAATGTACAGGGGGCCGAGCAGTTCTTC
>NA|TRBD2|TRBJ2-5|TRBV14
CASSQAWSSGGKTQYF
TGTGCCAGCAGCCAAGCTTGGTCCAGCGGGGGAAAGACCCAGTACTTC
>once|NA|TRBJ1-5|TRBV7-2
CASSEGDPHQPQHF
TGTGCCAGCAGTGAGGGGGACCCTCATCAGCCCCAGCATTTT
>NA|NA|TRBJ1-2|TRBV7-9
CASSQQDRTYYGYTF
TGTGCCAGCAGCCAACAGGACCGGACCTACTATGGCTACACCTTC
>NA|TRBD1|TRBJ1-1|TRBV14
CASSHSGTVNTEAFF
TGTGCCAGCAGCCACTCCGGGACAGTGAACACTGAAGCTTTCTTT
>NA|NA|TRBJ1-1|TRBV6-5
CASSKGILNPEAFF
TGTGCCAGCAGTAAGGGAATCCTGAACCCTGAAGCTTTCTTT
>NA|NA|TRBJ1-6|TRBV6-1
CASSEVRYNSPLHF
TGTGCCAGCAGTGAAGTGCGGTATAATTCACCCCTCCACTTT